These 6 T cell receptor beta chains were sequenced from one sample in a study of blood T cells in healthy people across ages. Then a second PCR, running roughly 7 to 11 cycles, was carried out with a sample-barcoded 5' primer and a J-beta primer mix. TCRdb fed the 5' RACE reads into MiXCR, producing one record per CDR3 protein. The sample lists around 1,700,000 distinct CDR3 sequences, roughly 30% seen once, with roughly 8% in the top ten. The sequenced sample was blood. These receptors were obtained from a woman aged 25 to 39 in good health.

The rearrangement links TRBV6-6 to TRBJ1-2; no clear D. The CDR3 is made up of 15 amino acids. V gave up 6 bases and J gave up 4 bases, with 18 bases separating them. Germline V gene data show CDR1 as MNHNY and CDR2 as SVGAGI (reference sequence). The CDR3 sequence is CASREDQTTSYGYTF. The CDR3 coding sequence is TGTGCCAGCAGAGAAGACCAGACAACTTCCTATGGCTACACCTTC.

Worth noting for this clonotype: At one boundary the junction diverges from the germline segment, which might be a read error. The CDR3 DNA follows: TGCGCCGGCAGCTTGTTCGAGACAGGGAGCACGCAGTATTTT. Translating it yields CAGSLFETGSTQYF. The gene calls are TRBV5-1 and TRBJ2-3; 7 bases match TRBD1. The V gene's germline CDR1 is SGHRS and CDR2 YFSETQ. The CDR3 totals 14 residues.

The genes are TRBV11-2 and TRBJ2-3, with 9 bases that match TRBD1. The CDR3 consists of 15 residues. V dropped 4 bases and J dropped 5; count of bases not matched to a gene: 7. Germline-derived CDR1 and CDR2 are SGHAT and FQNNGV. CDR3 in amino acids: CASSWGQGGVDTQYF. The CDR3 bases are TGTGCCAGCAGCTGGGGACAGGGAGGGGTAGATACGCAGTATTTT.

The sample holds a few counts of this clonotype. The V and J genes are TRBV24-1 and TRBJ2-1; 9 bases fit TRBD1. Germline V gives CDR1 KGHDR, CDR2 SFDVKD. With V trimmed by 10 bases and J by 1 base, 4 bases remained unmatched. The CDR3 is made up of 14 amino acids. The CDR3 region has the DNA TGTGCCACTACAGGGGGCCCGTCCTACAATGAGCAGTTCTTC. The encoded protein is CATTGGPSYNEQFF.

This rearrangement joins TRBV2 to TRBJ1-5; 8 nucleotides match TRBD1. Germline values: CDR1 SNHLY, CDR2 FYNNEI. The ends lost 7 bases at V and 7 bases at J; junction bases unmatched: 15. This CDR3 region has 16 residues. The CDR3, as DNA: TGTGCCAGCACCATGGACAGGGACGTCCGGAGACAGCCCCAGCATTTT. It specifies CASTMDRDVRRQPQHF. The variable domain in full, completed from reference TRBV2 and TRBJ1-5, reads EPEVTQTPSHQVTQMGQEVILRCVPISNHLYFYWYRQILGQKVEFLVSFYNNEISEKSEIFDDQFSVERPDGSNFTLKIRSTKLEDSAMYFCASTMDRDVRRQPQHFGDGTRLSIL.

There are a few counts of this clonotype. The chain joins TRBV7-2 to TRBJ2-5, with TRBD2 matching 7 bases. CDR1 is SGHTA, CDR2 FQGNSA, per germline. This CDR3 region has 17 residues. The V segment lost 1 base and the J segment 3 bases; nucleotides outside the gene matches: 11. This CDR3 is CASSLVIGGSLKETQYF. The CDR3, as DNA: TGTGCCAGCAGCTTAGTGATTGGCGGGAGCCTTAAAGAGACCCAGTACTTC. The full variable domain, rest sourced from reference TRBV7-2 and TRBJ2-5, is GAGVSQSPSNKVTEKGKDVELRCDPISGHTALYWYRQSLGQGLEFLIYFQGNSAPDKSGLPSDRFSAERTGGSVSTLTIQRTQQEDSAVYLCASSLVIGGSLKETQYFGPGTRLLVL.